Listed here are 32 T cell receptor beta chains from one sample, sequenced in a study of T cell changes during pregnancy in multiple sclerosis. Clones were read by immunoSEQ multiplex PCR, and TCRdb kept only the in-frame ones, dropping some. The profile shows tens of thousands of clones, about 89% of them singletons. The material sequenced was CD8+ T cells from peripheral blood mononuclear cells, taken in the third trimester of pregnancy. These receptors came from a female donor with multiple sclerosis, enrolled in a pregnancy study.

The chain combines TRBV15 with TRBJ2-6; D gene ambiguous. V was trimmed by 4 bases and J by 7 bases, leaving 8 bases between them. The CDR3 has 13 amino acids. The germline V gene has CDR1 LNHNV and CDR2 YYDKDF (reference sequence). The CDR3 spells CATSTQAANVLTF. CDR3 nucleotides: TGTGCCACCAGCACCCAGGCTGCCAACGTCCTGACTTTC.

This chain connects TRBV5-1 to TRBJ2-3; the match to TRBD2 covers 8 bases. The germline V gene encodes CDR1 SGHRS and CDR2 YFSETQ. J was trimmed by 4 bases and V by 4 bases; bases with no gene match: 11. This CDR3 comprises 16 residues. The DNA of the CDR3 is TGCGCCAGCAGCCCCCGGACTAGCTACGATGCAGATACGCAGTATTTT. Its translation is CASSPRTSYDADTQYF.

The rearrangement uses TRBV25-1 and TRBJ1-1; D uncertain. The CDR3 sequence is 11 residues long. CDR1 and CDR2 (germline): MGHDK, SYGVNS. V dropped 4 bases and J dropped 8 bases, with 8 bases sitting between them. CDR3 loop: CASSAGGEAFF. In DNA, the CDR3 is TGTGCCAGCAGTGCCGGAGGGGAAGCTTTCTTT.

The gene calls are TRBV28 and TRBJ1-4; D remains ambiguous. The V end lost 3 bases, the J end lost 8 bases, and 7 bases lay between the germline ends. CDR3 size: 12 residues. CDR1 is MDHEN and CDR2 is SYDVKM in the germline V gene. The CDR3 loop is CASSLGGEKLFF. Here the CDR3 DNA reads TGTGCCAGCAGTTTGGGAGGGGAAAAACTGTTTTTT.

This rearrangement joins TRBV10-1 to TRBJ2-1; D perhaps matches TRBD2 (5 bases). This CDR3 spans 14 amino acids. CDR1 is WNHNN, CDR2 SYGVQD, per germline (reference sequence). V was cut by 0 bases and J by 10 bases, with 13 bases left in between. The CDR3 loop reads CASSESFGKPEQFF. In DNA, the CDR3 is TGCGCCAGCAGTGAGTCCTTCGGGAAGCCGGAGCAGTTCTTC.

The J gene is TRBJ1-2, the V gene TRBV13, with 12 bases aligning to TRBD1. Trimming removed 6 bases from V and 3 bases from J; junction bases left unmatched: 2. The CDR3 is made up of 14 amino acids. Germline V gives CDR1 PRHDT, CDR2 FYEKMQ (reference sequence). CDR3: CASRGTGGYYGYTF. The CDR3 coding sequence is TGTGCCAGCAGGGGGACAGGGGGCTACTATGGCTACACCTTC.

The J gene is TRBJ2-7, the V gene TRBV10-1; tentative D call: TRBD1 (5 bases). From germline, CDR1 is WNHNN and CDR2 SYGVQD (reference sequence). This CDR3 is 14 amino acids long. The germline V and J ends were trimmed by 4 bases and 2 bases, with 12 bases remaining between them. This CDR3 reads CASSGTGKPYEQYF. The CDR3 nucleotides read TGCGCCAGCAGTGGAACAGGAAAACCCTACGAGCAGTACTTC.

The chain has TRBV30 and TRBJ2-5; 9 bases agree with TRBD2. The CDR3 consists of 15 residues. With 2 bases clipped from V and 6 bases from J, the junction kept 10 bases outside the gene matches. Germline CDR1 is GTSNPN and CDR2 is SVGIG (reference sequence). Here the CDR3 reads CAWSRLAGEVQTQYF. The DNA of the CDR3 is TGTGCCTGGAGTAGGTTAGCGGGAGAAGTTCAGACCCAGTACTTC.

The V gene is TRBV30, the J gene TRBJ2-3; 8 bases agree with TRBD2. Per germline, CDR1 GTSNPN and CDR2 SVGIG (reference sequence). The ends lost 3 bases at V and 4 bases at J; junction bases unmatched: 6. The CDR3 has 14 residues. The CDR3 sequence is CAWRPRGGPDTQYF. CDR3 DNA sequence: TGTGCCTGGAGACCTCGCGGGGGGCCAGATACGCAGTATTTT.

This rearrangement joins TRBV29-1 to TRBJ2-7; 7 nucleotides align to TRBD2. CDR1 and CDR2 from the germline V gene are SQVTM and ANQGSEA. With V trimmed by 4 bases and J by 4 bases, 4 bases remained unmatched. The CDR3 loop spans 12 amino acids. The CDR3, as DNA: TGCAGCGTTGTGGGAGGGGAGTACGAGCAGTACTTC. This encodes CSVVGGEYEQYF.

This chain connects TRBV27 to TRBJ2-1, with D maybe TRBD2 (7 bases). This CDR3 spans 14 amino acids. V lost 3 bases and J 4 bases, leaving 10 bases between the germline ends. Germline CDR1 is MNHEY and CDR2 is SMNVEV (reference sequence). CDR3 DNA sequence: TGTGCCAGCAGTTTCCGGGGGGCTTACAATGAGCAGTTCTTC. This encodes CASSFRGAYNEQFF.

The gene calls are TRBV6-4 and TRBJ2-3; perhaps TRBD2 as D (6 bases). The CDR3 spans 15 residues. Deletions cut 4 bases from V and 4 bases from J, with 15 bases between. The germline CDR1 and CDR2 sequences are MRHNA and SNTAGT. Here the CDR3 DNA reads TGTGCCAGCAGTGCCGGGCCGGGGGAGTCAGATACGCAGTATTTT. Its protein product is CASSAGPGESDTQYF.

The chain couples TRBV5-6 to TRBJ2-7, with 7 bases matching TRBD1. CDR3 length: 15 residues. Germline trimming cut 0 bases from V and 5 bases from J; bases unmatched to any gene: 8. In germline, CDR1 is SGHDT, CDR2 YYEEEE. CDR3 nucleotide sequence: TGTGCCAGCAGCTTGGTATGGGACAGTCCCCACGAGCAGTACTTC. This translates into CASSLVWDSPHEQYF.

The chain joins TRBV29-1 to TRBJ1-2, with TRBD1 matching over 10 bases. The CDR3 is 17 residues long. With V trimmed by 3 bases and J by 4 bases, 14 bases remained unmatched. CDR1 is SQVTM and CDR2 is ANQGSEA in the germline V gene. The CDR3 reads CSVEVWDRGMGSYGYTF. The DNA for the CDR3 is TGCAGCGTTGAGGTATGGGACAGGGGTATGGGCTCCTATGGCTACACCTTC.

The table lists this clone with a count of one. This chain uses TRBV19 with TRBJ2-3; 7 nucleotides align to TRBD1. Germline lookup yields CDR1 LNHDA and CDR2 SQIVND (reference sequence). The CDR3 has 17 amino acids. The V segment lost 6 bases and the J segment 5 bases; nucleotides outside the gene matches: 17. In DNA, the CDR3 is TGTGCCAGTAGCGGTCCTCAGACAGGGATATTAAGAGATACGCAGTATTTT. Protein sequence: CASSGPQTGILRDTQYF.

This chain joins TRBV6-4 and TRBJ1-2; TRBD1 matches at 9 bases. Per the germline V gene, CDR1 is MRHNA and CDR2 is SNTAGT. The V and J ends lost 6 bases and 7 bases, in that order; junction bases with no gene match: 15. CDR3 length: 16 residues. CDR3: CASSDQSGTGWIGYTF. CDR3 in DNA: TGTGCCAGCAGCGACCAGTCCGGGACAGGGTGGATTGGCTACACCTTC.

The V call is TRBV29-1, the J call TRBJ2-3; the match to TRBD2 covers 12 bases. J lost 5 bases, V lost 6 bases, and 6 bases had no gene match. This CDR3 contains 14 residues. Germline values: CDR1 SQVTM, CDR2 ANQGSEA. DNA for the CDR3: TGCAGCGTGACTAGCGGGAGATGGATAGATACGCAGTATTTT. Protein: CSVTSGRWIDTQYF.

V and J are TRBV7-8 and TRBJ2-3; 7 bases fit TRBD2. The J segment lost 0 bases and the V segment lost 1 base, leaving 10 bases of the junction unmatched. The CDR3 is 18 amino acids. Germline loops: CDR1 SGHVS, CDR2 FQNEAQ. The CDR3 sequence is CASSLGSGRRASTDTQYF. The CDR3 nucleotides are TGTGCCAGCAGCTTAGGGTCCGGGAGGCGAGCTAGCACAGATACGCAGTATTTT. The whole variable domain, remainder taken from reference TRBV7-8 and TRBJ2-3, is GAGVSQSPRYKVAKRGQDVALRCDPISGHVSLFWYQQALGQGPEFLTYFQNEAQLDKSGLPSDRFFAERPEGSVSTLKIQRTQQEDSAVYLCASSLGSGRRASTDTQYFGPGTRLTVL.

J is TRBJ2-7 and V is TRBV19; 9 bases agree with TRBD1. The V and J ends lost 10 bases and 1 base, in that order; junction bases with no gene match: 14. Germline values: CDR1 LNHDA, CDR2 SQIVND (reference sequence). CDR3 length: 16 residues. CDR3: CATSVPGTGSSYEQYF. CDR3 coding DNA: TGTGCCACCTCTGTCCCCGGGACAGGGTCTTCCTACGAGCAGTACTTC.

J is TRBJ2-5 and V is TRBV19, with 9 bases matching TRBD1. After removal of 5 bases from V and 5 bases from J, the junction contained 12 bases not matched to a gene. This CDR3 has 16 amino acids. Germline-derived CDR1 and CDR2 are LNHDA and SQIVND (reference sequence). CDR3 sequence (DNA): TGTGCCAGTAGTGAGTTGCCCGGACAGGGGAGGGAGACCCAGTACTTC. Translation: CASSELPGQGRETQYF.

The J gene is TRBJ2-1, the V gene TRBV5-4; TRBD1 agrees at 11 bases. The CDR3 spans 15 residues. Germline CDR1 reads SGHNT; CDR2 reads YYREEE (reference sequence). The J segment lost 6 bases and the V segment lost 0 bases, leaving 2 bases of the junction unmatched. The CDR3 DNA reads as TGTGCCAGCAGCTTGGCTGGGACAGGGGGCAATGAGCAGTTCTTC. It codes for CASSLAGTGGNEQFF.

The V call is TRBV13, the J call TRBJ2-3; no reliable D call. The CDR3 sequence is 12 residues long. Germline V gene data show CDR1 as PRHDT and CDR2 as FYEKMQ (reference sequence). The ends were cut back, 5 bases at V and 7 bases at J, with 10 bases in the middle. The CDR3 loop is CASSINLNTQYF. In DNA form, the CDR3 reads TGTGCCAGCAGCATTAACCTAAATACGCAGTATTTT.

The chain couples TRBV10-3 to TRBJ1-1; 7 bases are shared with TRBD1. The ends lost 4 bases at V and 4 bases at J; junction bases unmatched: 6. CDR3 length: 14 amino acids. Looked up from germline, CDR1 is ENHRY and CDR2 is SYGVKD. The CDR3 protein is CAISAGGGTTEAFF. The CDR3, as DNA: TGTGCCATCAGTGCAGGGGGTGGGACCACTGAAGCTTTCTTT.

The J gene is TRBJ2-1, the V gene TRBV6-7; perhaps TRBD1 as D (5 bases). TRBV6-7 is an open reading frame, and its role is uncertain. CDR3 length equals 13 residues. The germline V and J ends were trimmed by 6 bases and 8 bases, with 14 bases remaining between them. This CDR3 reads CASRPGSGYEQFF. For the CDR3, the DNA is TGTGCCAGCAGGCCAGGGTCTGGCTATGAGCAGTTCTTC.

The chain couples TRBV6-1 to TRBJ2-1; tentative D call: TRBD1 (5 bases). The CDR3 has 15 amino acids. Trimming took off 2 bases at V and 0 bases at J, with 8 bases between the two ends. CDR1 MNHNS and CDR2 SASEGT come from the germline V gene. The DNA of the CDR3 is TGTGCCAGCAGTGAACGAGACAGCTCCTACAATGAGCAGTTCTTC. It is translated as CASSERDSSYNEQFF.

This chain links TRBV7-9 with TRBJ2-7; 7 bases map to TRBD2. The V gene's germline CDR1 is SEHNR and CDR2 FQNEAQ (reference sequence). V was clipped by 3 bases and J by 4 bases; unmatched bases: 12. This CDR3 has 16 residues. The CDR3 spells CASSLGFAGDQYEQYF. CDR3 nucleotide sequence: TGTGCCAGCAGCTTGGGATTTGCGGGGGACCAATACGAGCAGTACTTC.

The V call is TRBV28, the J call TRBJ2-5; 7 nucleotides agree with TRBD1. V shed 4 bases, J shed 1 base, and the junction held 6 bases outside the gene matches. Per the germline V gene, CDR1 is MDHEN and CDR2 is SYDVKM. This CDR3 has 15 amino acids. CDR3 amino acids: CASSWTQGFQETQYF. DNA for the CDR3: TGTGCCAGCAGTTGGACACAGGGGTTCCAAGAGACCCAGTACTTC.

The chain has TRBV7-7 and TRBJ2-2, with D maybe TRBD2 (5 bases). Trimming pared 5 bases from V and 0 bases from J, leaving 16 bases between. In germline, CDR1 is SSHAT, CDR2 FNYEAQ (reference sequence). The CDR3 consists of 17 residues. CDR3 nucleotides: TGTGCCAGCAGCATCGAACTAGGGTATCCGAACACCGGGGAGCTGTTTTTT. It is translated as CASSIELGYPNTGELFF.

The chain employs TRBV7-6 and TRBJ2-1, with 9 bases lining up with TRBD2. The V gene's germline CDR1 is SGHVS and CDR2 FNYEAQ. The CDR3 totals 16 residues. Trimming removed 3 bases from V and 6 bases from J; junction bases left unmatched: 9. The CDR3 is CASSLLTGLAGNEQFF. As DNA, the CDR3 is TGTGCCAGCAGCTTGTTAACGGGACTAGCAGGCAATGAGCAGTTCTTC.

The rearrangement uses TRBV5-1 and TRBJ2-1, with a weak D call TRBD2 (7 bases). Germline V CDR1 and CDR2: SGHRS, YFSETQ. The V gene lost 4 bases and the J gene lost 1 base, with 12 bases spanning the gap. The CDR3 contains 15 residues. The CDR3 reads CASSHREGSYNEQFF. CDR3 nucleotides: TGCGCCAGCAGCCACAGGGAGGGGTCCTACAATGAGCAGTTCTTC.

In this sample, this clone turned up once. DNA for the CDR3: TGTGCCAGCAGTGTAGGTAATAACCGGCGGGGGAGCGGTACGCAGTATTTT. Translating gives CASSVGNNRRGSGTQYF. The gene calls are TRBV6-1 and TRBJ2-3, with 7 bases matching TRBD2. The CDR3 loop spans 17 amino acids. The germline gives CDR1 MNHNS, CDR2 SASEGT. Losses at the gene ends were 4 bases for V and 8 bases for J; bases not matched to a gene: 18.

The chain joins TRBV30 to TRBJ2-7; 8 bases agree with TRBD1. Germline CDR1 GTSNPN, CDR2 SVGIG (reference sequence). The V gene end was trimmed by 1 base and the J gene end by 6 bases; junction bases not matched to a gene: 8. The CDR3 length is 14 residues. In DNA, the CDR3 is TGTGCCTGGAGTGACGGGACAGGTCAGGCCGAGCAGTACTTC. Translation: CAWSDGTGQAEQYF.